This T cell receptor (beta chain) is from a study of T cell responses to AZD1222 COVID-19 vaccine. This CDR3 has 16 amino acids. The germline gives CDR1 SNHLY, CDR2 FYNNEI. As concerns this clone: Its matching antigen is unknown. Its ends do not fully match the called genes, so a read error is possible.

Libraries were prepared by immunoSEQ multiplex PCR; TCRdb keeps only in-frame clonotypes and omits some of them. The profile shows tens of thousands of clones, under 95% of them singletons. Overall study findings and caveats: The donor cohort was predominantly white British with a female majority, and clonal diversity may have been underestimated. It was only after the peak T cell response that any repertoires were sampled. Along spike, vaccine-associated CD4 TCRs were found throughout, with dominance at 160-218 and 743-854. Targets within unmutated variant regions were reportedly found for nearly half of spike-specific TCRs.

This receptor was identified in an adult who received the AZD1222 COVID-19 vaccine. The sample in question was peripheral blood, obtained 28 days after the second AZD1222 dose. J is TRBJ2-2 and V is TRBV2, with a tentative D call TRBD1 (6 bases). In nucleotides, the CDR3 is TGTGCCAGCAGAGAAGGGAGACAGGCCGGGACCGGGGAGCTGTTTTTT. The encoded protein is CASREGRQAGTGELFF.